These 18 T cell receptor beta chains originate from one sample sequenced in a study of regulatory T cells in long-lasting Graves disease. As to time point: newly diagnosed GD, antithyroid drugs for less than 3 months. From RNA extracted from PBMCs, the TCR library was made. CDR3-region Arm-PCR and iRepertoire HTBI primers produced the TCR beta libraries. TCRdb re-analysed the multiplex PCR reads in MiXCR, keeping a single row per CDR3 protein. The repertoire has about 400,000 distinct CDR3 sequences, less than 20% of them found once; the top ten carry around a fifth. The material sequenced was peripheral blood mononuclear cells (PBMCs), taken at new diagnosis, from a patient treated with antithyroid drugs. The receptors here all came from a female donor with Graves disease.

V gene TRBV6-2 or TRBV6-3 combines with J gene TRBJ2-1, with a tentative D call TRBD1 (6 bases). Trimming cost V 4 bases and J 7 bases, with 14 bases left between them. Germline loops: CDR1 MNHEY, CDR2 SVGEGT. The CDR3 runs to 14 residues. The CDR3 coding sequence is TGTGCCAGCAGTTGTTTCAGGGGTTTGAATGAGCAGTTCTTC. Translation: CASSCFRGLNEQFF.

This clonotype has ten or more counts. The rearrangement joins TRBV7-9 to TRBJ2-1; D not resolved. V gave up 5 bases and J gave up 8 bases, with 22 bases separating them. Per the germline V gene, CDR1 is SEHNR and CDR2 is FQNEAQ (reference sequence). This CDR3 contains 16 residues. In DNA form, the CDR3 reads TGTGCCAGCAGCGCCCTGACACGAATGACTCTCGATGAGCAGTTCTTC. It encodes CASSALTRMTLDEQFF.

V is TRBV28 and J is TRBJ1-1; no clear D. The V end was cut by 5 bases, the J end by 2 bases, with 12 bases between. This CDR3 comprises 14 residues. Germline CDR1 and CDR2: MDHEN and SYDVKM. CDR3 sequence: CASSIRVPNTEAFF. The CDR3 nucleotides read TGTGCCAGCAGTATCCGGGTTCCCAACACTGAAGCTTTCTTT.

This clonotype was recorded many times. The chain joins TRBV6-1 to TRBJ1-1; D uncertain. This CDR3 is 14 amino acids long. Per germline, CDR1 MNHNS and CDR2 SASEGT. Trimming removed 0 bases at V and 3 bases at J, with 8 bases between. Here the CDR3 DNA reads TGTGCCAGCAGTGAAGCGCGAAGGGACACTGAAGCTTTCTTT. It yields the protein CASSEARRDTEAFF.

This clonotype was detected many times. The rearrangement joins TRBV12-3 or TRBV12-4 to TRBJ1-4; D is undetermined. The CDR3 is made up of 17 amino acids. The ends were cut back, 7 bases at V and 0 bases at J, with 18 bases in the middle. Here the CDR3 reads CASTPRVESATNEKLFF. CDR3 nucleotide sequence: TGTGCCAGCACCCCTAGGGTTGAGTCAGCAACTAATGAAAAACTGTTTTTT.

In this sample, this clonotype turned up many times. The V call is TRBV15, the J call TRBJ1-5; D is unresolved. The CDR3 is made up of 13 amino acids. The germline gives CDR1 LNHNV, CDR2 YYDKDF (reference sequence). Trimming left V 5 bases short and J 0 bases short, with 5 bases between. DNA of the CDR3: TGTGCCACCAGCGTCTATAGCAATCAGCCCCAGCATTTT. Its protein is CATSVYSNQPQHF. The full variable domain, with the rest looked up from reference TRBV15 and TRBJ1-5, is DAMVIQNPRYQVTQFGKPVTLSCSQTLNHNVMYWYQQKSSQAPKLLFHYYDKDFNNEADTPDNFQSRRPNTSFCFLDIRSPGLGDTAMYLCATSVYSNQPQHFGDGTRLSIL.

In its sample, this clonotype was seen many times. The chain uses TRBV4-1 and TRBJ2-7; a possible D gene is TRBD1 (5 bases). Trimming cost V 1 base and J 1 base, with 14 bases left between them. The length of the CDR3 is 16 residues. The germline V gene encodes CDR1 MGHRA and CDR2 YSYEKL. The CDR3 sequence is CASSQAISTDSYEQYF. The CDR3 DNA follows: TGCGCCAGCAGCCAAGCCATCTCGACAGATTCCTACGAGCAGTACTTC.

The chain couples TRBV9 to TRBJ2-1; possible D gene TRBD2, 6 bases. The CDR3 covers 13 residues. Between the trimmed V and J ends, which lost 4 bases and 6 bases, there was a span of 11 bases. CDR1 SGDLS and CDR2 YYNGEE come from the germline V gene. The CDR3 region has the DNA TGTGCCAGCAGCCCGTCCGGGGGCAATGAGCAGTTCTTC. As protein: CASSPSGGNEQFF. Using reference TRBV9 and TRBJ2-1 for the parts outside the CDR3, the full variable domain is DSGVTQTPKHLITATGQRVTLRCSPRSGDLSVYWYQQSLDQGLQFLIQYYNGEERAKGNILERFSAQQFPDLHSELNLSSLELGDSALYFCASSPSGGNEQFFGPGTRLTVL.

This clonotype was observed at least ten times. V usage is TRBV7-2 and J usage is TRBJ2-7; D may be TRBD2 (6 bases). The germline CDR1 and CDR2 sequences are SGHTA and FQGNSA. The CDR3 extends over 17 amino acids. Trimming shortened V by 2 bases and J by 5 bases, and 22 bases separated the two germline ends. The CDR3 nucleotides read TGTGCCAGCAGCTTACAAGTTCGGGGCGGGATAAACCACGAGCAGTACTTC. Protein: CASSLQVRGGINHEQYF.

This clonotype has a count of ten or more. The chain couples TRBV12-3 or TRBV12-4 to TRBJ2-2, with 8 nucleotides matching TRBD1. Trimming removed 6 bases from V and 4 bases from J; junction bases left unmatched: 7. The CDR3 is 15 amino acids. CDR3 bases: TGTGCCAGCAGGCCCTTTACAGGGGGCACCGGGGAGCTGTTTTTT. This sequence encodes CASRPFTGGTGELFF.

This clonotype was recorded at least ten times. This sequence joins TRBV5-1 and TRBJ2-5, with unresolved D. This CDR3 contains 14 residues. The germline gives CDR1 SGHRS, CDR2 YFSETQ. Trimming took 0 bases from V and 2 from J, leaving 8 bases between them. The DNA for the CDR3 is TGCGCCAGCAGCTTGGGGCCACCTCAAGAGACCCAGTACTTC. Translating it yields CASSLGPPQETQYF.

This CDR3 reads CASSEGVDQPQHF. The CDR3 nucleotides are TGTGCCAGCAGTGAAGGGGTAGATCAGCCCCAGCATTTT. The chain has TRBV6-1 and TRBJ1-5, with no clear D. Germline V gives CDR1 MNHNS, CDR2 SASEGT. This CDR3 is built from 13 residues. The V end was cut by 1 base, the J end by 5 bases, with 6 bases between.

V usage is TRBV2 and J usage is TRBJ2-3; 7 bases agree with TRBD2. From germline, CDR1 is SNHLY and CDR2 FYNNEI. CDR3 length: 16 amino acids. Trimming took 5 bases from V and 2 from J; bases not matched to a gene: 10. In DNA, the CDR3 is TGTGCCAGCAGTAGTGTACGGCGGGGGTTCACAGATACGCAGTATTTT. This sequence encodes CASSSVRRGFTDTQYF.

This clonotype was seen at least ten times. The V gene is TRBV15, the J gene TRBJ2-5; TRBD2 agrees at 10 bases. The CDR3 spans 16 residues. Unmatched junction bases numbered 8, after V lost 2 bases and J lost 5 bases. Germline V gives CDR1 LNHNV, CDR2 YYDKDF (reference sequence). CDR3 coding DNA: TGTGCCACCAGCAGATTAAGCGGGGGGGGGAGGGAGACCCAGTACTTC. The encoded protein is CATSRLSGGGRETQYF.

This clonotype was seen only a few times. V and J are TRBV20-1 and TRBJ2-5; 7 bases match TRBD2. Germline CDR1 reads DFQATT; CDR2 reads SNEGSKA (reference sequence). Trimming cost V 4 bases and J 4 bases; bases outside gene matches: 15. This CDR3 has 16 residues. The CDR3: CSATQTSRDLSETQYF. Here the CDR3 DNA reads TGCAGTGCTACACAGACTAGCCGGGATTTGTCAGAGACCCAGTACTTC.

Only a few counts were recorded for this clonotype. This rearrangement joins TRBV6-1 to TRBJ1-1; no clear D. The CDR3 runs to 16 residues. The V gene lost 3 bases and the J gene lost 2 bases, with 16 bases spanning the gap. Germline-derived CDR1 and CDR2 are MNHNS and SASEGT. The CDR3 region has the DNA TGTGCCAGCAGTGACGAAAATAAAGGGATAAACACTGAAGCTTTCTTT. It encodes CASSDENKGINTEAFF.

At least ten counts were recorded for this clonotype. Compared with germline, one end of the junction differs, possibly owing to a read error. V and J are TRBV5-1 and TRBJ2-1; D remains ambiguous. Germline assignment: CDR1 SGHRS and CDR2 YFSETQ. This CDR3 is 14 amino acids long. CDR3 amino acids: CASSARTSNNEQFF. The CDR3 coding sequence is TGTGCCAGCAGCGCCCGGACCAGTAACAATGAGCAGTTCTTC.

This clonotype was picked up a small number of times. V gene TRBV29-1 combines with J gene TRBJ2-3, with a tentative D call TRBD2 (6 bases). CDR1 is SQVTM and CDR2 is ANQGSEA in the germline V gene. This CDR3 is built from 17 residues. Trimming left V 3 bases short and J 0 bases short, with 19 bases between. CDR3 bases: TGCAGCGTTGACCTACCGGGGAGGTTTTCTAGCACAGATACGCAGTATTTT. The encoded protein is CSVDLPGRFSSTDTQYF.